This TCR beta chain was identified during a study of T cell changes during pregnancy in multiple sclerosis. The protocol was immunoSEQ multiplex PCR, while the TCRdb copy is restricted to in-frame clones and leaves out a portion. The sample has approximately 110,000 clones, approximately 90% seen once. The receptor comes from a female donor with multiple sclerosis, enrolled in a pregnancy study. The starting material was peripheral blood, obtained after pregnancy.

CDR3 loop: CASSPMTAETQYF. CDR3 in DNA: TGCGCCAGCAGCCCAATGACTGCTGAGACCCAGTACTTC. The rearrangement links TRBV4-1 to TRBJ2-5; D unclear. Germline loops: CDR1 MGHRA, CDR2 YSYEKL. Trimming stripped 4 bases from V and 5 bases from J, with 11 bases between. The CDR3 runs 13 residues.